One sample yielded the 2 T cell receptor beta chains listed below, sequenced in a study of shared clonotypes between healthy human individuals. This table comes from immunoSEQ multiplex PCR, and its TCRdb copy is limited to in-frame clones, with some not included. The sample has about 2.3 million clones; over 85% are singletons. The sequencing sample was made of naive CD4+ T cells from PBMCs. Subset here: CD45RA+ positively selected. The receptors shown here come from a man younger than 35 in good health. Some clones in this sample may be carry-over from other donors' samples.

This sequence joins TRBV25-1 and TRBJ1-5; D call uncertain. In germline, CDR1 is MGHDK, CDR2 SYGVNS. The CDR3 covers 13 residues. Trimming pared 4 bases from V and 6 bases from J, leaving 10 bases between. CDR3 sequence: CASSGRVGQPQHF. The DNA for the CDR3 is TGTGCCAGCAGTGGGAGGGTAGGTCAGCCCCAGCATTTT.

The CDR3 loop reads CASSTYSGDDTGELFF. In DNA, the CDR3 is TGTGCCAGCAGTACGTACTCAGGGGACGACACCGGGGAGCTGTTTTTT. The chain employs TRBV27 and TRBJ2-2; D is perhaps TRBD1 (6 bases). The ends were cut back, 5 bases at V and 3 bases at J, with 16 bases in the middle. There are 16 residues in the CDR3. Germline lookup yields CDR1 MNHEY and CDR2 SMNVEV (reference sequence).